This T cell receptor beta chain appears in the sequencing data of a study of technical replicates of blood from a few donors. Sequenced by immunoSEQ multiplex PCR; TCRdb stores in-frame clones only, minus some. This table holds approximately 49,000 clones, roughly 92% found once. This clonotype originated in a human donor in good health. Some clones in this sample may be carry-over from other donors' samples. What was sequenced was PBMCs.

The CDR3 region is CASSRGTTSSNEQFF. The DNA of the CDR3 is TGTGCCAGCTCTCGCGGGACTACGTCCTCAAATGAGCAGTTCTTC. This chain joins TRBV18 and TRBJ2-1; 7 nucleotides align to TRBD2. J lost 7 bases, V lost 6 bases, and 12 bases had no gene match. CDR1 is KGHSH and CDR2 is LQKENI in the germline V gene. There are 15 residues in the CDR3. The whole variable domain, filled in from reference TRBV18 and TRBJ2-1, reads NAGVMQNPRHLVRRRGQEARLRCSPMKGHSHVYWYRQLPEEGLKFMVYLQKENIIDESGMPKERFSAEFPKEGPSILRIQQVVRGDSAAYFCASSRGTTSSNEQFFGPGTRLTVL.